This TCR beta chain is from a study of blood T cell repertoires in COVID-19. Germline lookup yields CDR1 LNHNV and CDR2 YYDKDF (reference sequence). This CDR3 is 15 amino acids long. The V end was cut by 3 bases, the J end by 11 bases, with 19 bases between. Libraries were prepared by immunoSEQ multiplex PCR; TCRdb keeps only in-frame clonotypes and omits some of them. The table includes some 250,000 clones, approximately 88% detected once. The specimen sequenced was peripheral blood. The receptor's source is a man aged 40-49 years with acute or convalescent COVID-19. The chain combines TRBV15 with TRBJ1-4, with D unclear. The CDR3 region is CATSSWRENSHKLFF. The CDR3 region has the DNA TGTGCCACCAGCAGCTGGAGGGAGAACTCTCACAAACTGTTTTTT.